This entry concerns a single T cell receptor (beta chain). This clone was recorded a few times. Its specific antigen is unknown. At one end the junction does not follow the germline gene, possibly because of a read error. The CDR3 spans 13 residues, from the cysteine through the phenylalanine. The CDR3 DNA has 39 bases and is translated from base 1. Taken from the germline V gene, the CDR1 and CDR2 loops are SGHRS and YFSETQ. Participants in the prospective study were aged roughly 18 to 95 years, lived in 20 to 30 United States geographic areas, and enrolled through a virtual design. To assign participants to cohorts, the prospective study relied on clinical history that participants themselves reported in a screening survey and a study questionnaire. Exposed participants had been in contact, within 2 weeks of entering the study, with a person who had a PCR-confirmed or clinician-diagnosed case of COVID-19. In the prospective study, mobile phlebotomists collected whole blood, serum and a nasopharyngeal or oropharyngeal swab from each participant. Participants in the prospective study had the option to provide additional blood draws and questionnaires over a roughly 2-month period. Prospective study blood samples were shipped either frozen or at room temperature before DNA extraction.

TCRbeta CDR3 regions were amplified from genomic DNA using the immunoSEQ Assay, a bias-controlled multiplex PCR. In the original analysis: The number of nucleated cells in each sample was estimated by amplification of reference gene primers within the assay. To quantify the absolute abundance of each unique TCRbeta CDR3 rearrangement, sequence reads were collapsed and filtered. For each sample, productive Simpson clonality was calculated as the square root of Simpson's diversity index over productive rearrangements. Here the immuneACCESS table is served through TCRdb, limited to in-frame sequences with V and J called. Missing clones are a known gap in these copies; in checked studies unresolved V genes cover under half, and the rest lacks a known reason. Clone size and V and J calls were adopted from that table, with D and trimming inferred from the DNA. The sample table lists around 270,000 clones, over 80% of them with a count of one. The top ten hold about 3.1% of the sample.

The data derive from a study of blood T cell repertoires in COVID-19 (dated by TCRdb to 2018 to 2020). Regarding the study in general: Collaborator samples came from the United States, Italy and Spain and covered acute and convalescent phases of COVID-19. The material from the prospective study consisted of cDNA or gDNA derived from T cells, B-cell-depleted T cells, or PBMCs. Where available, HLA class I and class II types were taken from metadata supplied by the sample provider and were not determined by assay-based typing. Sample metadata almost always included a de-identified subject ID, COVID-19 status, age in years and sex. The samples were drawn from the first 160 participants of the ongoing ImmuneRACE study and from 1,254 subjects provided by 6 global collaborators. The dataset comprised deeply sampled blood TCRbeta repertoires from subjects exposed to, actively infected with, or recovered from COVID-19. A freely available public database, intended as a resource for researchers studying the immune response to SARS-CoV-2, is where the repertoires were released. General study outcomes and caveats: The quantity of clinical and demographic metadata differed by source and by participant and was supplied without curation.

The specimen sequenced was PBMCs or T cells enriched from blood (not recorded which). The source is a woman aged 35 to 49 who had been exposed to COVID-19. This receptor chain uses TRBV5-1 and TRBJ1-1, and 9 junction bases match TRBD1. The CDR3 loop reads CASSSGQGREAFF. The DNA sequence is given as TGTGCCAGCAGCTCAGGACAGGGGCGTGAAGCTTTCTTT.